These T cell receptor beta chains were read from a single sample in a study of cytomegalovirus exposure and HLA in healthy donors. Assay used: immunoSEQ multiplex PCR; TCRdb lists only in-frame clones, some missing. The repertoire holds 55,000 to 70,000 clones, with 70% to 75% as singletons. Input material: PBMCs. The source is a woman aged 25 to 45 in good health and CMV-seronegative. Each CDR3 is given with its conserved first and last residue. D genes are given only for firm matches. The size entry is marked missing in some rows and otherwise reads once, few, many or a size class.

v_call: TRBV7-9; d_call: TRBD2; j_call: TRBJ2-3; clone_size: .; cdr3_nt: TGTGCCAGCAGCTTAGCGCTAGTAGCGGGAGTTGAAGATACGCAGTATTTT; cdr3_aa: CASSLALVAGVEDTQYF
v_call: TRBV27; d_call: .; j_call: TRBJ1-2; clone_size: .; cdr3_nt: TGTGCCAGCAGTTTATCGCAGGATAATGGCTACACCTTC; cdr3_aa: CASSLSQDNGYTF
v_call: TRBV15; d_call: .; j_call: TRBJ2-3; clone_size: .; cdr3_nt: TGTGCCACCAGCAGAGGGAGGACGGGCACAGATACGCAGTATTTT; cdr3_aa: CATSRGRTGTDTQYF
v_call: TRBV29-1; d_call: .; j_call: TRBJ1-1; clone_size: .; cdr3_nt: TGCAGCGTGGGAAAGACAGACACTGAAGCTTTCTTT; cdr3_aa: CSVGKTDTEAFF
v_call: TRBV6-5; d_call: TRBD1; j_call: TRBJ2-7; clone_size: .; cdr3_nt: TGTGCCAGCAGTTCCATGGACAGGATGTCCTACGAGCAGTACTTC; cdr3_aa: CASSSMDRMSYEQYF
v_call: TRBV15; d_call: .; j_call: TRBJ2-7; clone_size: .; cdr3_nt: TGTGCCACCAGCAGAGATCGAGAGTCCTACGAGCAGTACTTC; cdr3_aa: CATSRDRESYEQYF
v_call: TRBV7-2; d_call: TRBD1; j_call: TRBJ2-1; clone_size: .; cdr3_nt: TGTGCCAGCCGTAGGGACAGTCAGTACAATGAGCAGTTCTTC; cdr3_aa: CASRRDSQYNEQFF
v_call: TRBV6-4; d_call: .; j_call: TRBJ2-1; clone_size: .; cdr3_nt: TGTGCCAGCAGTGACTGGGAGCGGAGATACTCCTACAATGAGCAGTTCTTC; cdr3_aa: CASSDWERRYSYNEQFF
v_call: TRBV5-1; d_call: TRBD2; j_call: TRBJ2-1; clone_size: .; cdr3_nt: TGCGCCAGCAGCTGGGGCACGGGACTAGCGGGATACAATGAGCAGTTCTTC; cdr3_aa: CASSWGTGLAGYNEQFF
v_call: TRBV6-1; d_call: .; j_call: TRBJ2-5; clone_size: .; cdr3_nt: TGTGCCAGCAGTGACGTTCTTAGTCGTCTCCAAGAGACCCAGTACTTC; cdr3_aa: CASSDVLSRLQETQYF
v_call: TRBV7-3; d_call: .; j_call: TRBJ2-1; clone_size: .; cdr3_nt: TGTTCCAGCAGCCCGACGACATCCGGGGATGAGCAGTTCTTC; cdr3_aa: CSSSPTTSGDEQFF
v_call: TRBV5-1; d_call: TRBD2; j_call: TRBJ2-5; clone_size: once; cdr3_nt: TGCGCCAGCCTTAAGACTAGCGGGAGGGCCCGTGAGACCCAGTACTTC; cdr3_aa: CASLKTSGRARETQYF
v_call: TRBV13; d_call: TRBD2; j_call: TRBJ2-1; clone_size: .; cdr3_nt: TGTGCCAGCAGCTTAGGAGGTAGCGGGAGACATGAGCAGTTCTTC; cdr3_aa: CASSLGGSGRHEQFF
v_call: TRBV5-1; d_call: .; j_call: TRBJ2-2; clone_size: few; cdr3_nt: TGCGCCAGCAGCTTAACACACACCGGGGAGCTGTTTTTT; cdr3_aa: CASSLTHTGELFF
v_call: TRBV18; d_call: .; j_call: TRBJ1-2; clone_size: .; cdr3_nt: TGTGCCAGCTCACCCCTGGACAGTTTAGGGGATGGCTACACCTTC; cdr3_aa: CASSPLDSLGDGYTF
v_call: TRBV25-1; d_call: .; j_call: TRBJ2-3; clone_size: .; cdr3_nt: TGTGCCAGCAGTGAAACGGGAGCAAGCACAGATACGCAGTATTTT; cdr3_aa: CASSETGASTDTQYF
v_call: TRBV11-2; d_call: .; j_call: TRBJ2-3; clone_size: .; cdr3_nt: TGTGCCAGCAGCCCCGGGGGATCCCCTAGCACAGATACGCAGTATTTT; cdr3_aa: CASSPGGSPSTDTQYF
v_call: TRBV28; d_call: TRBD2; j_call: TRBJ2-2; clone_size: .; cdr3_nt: TGTGCCAGCAGTCCCCCCCATGCACTAGCGGGATACACCGGGGAGCTGTTTTTT; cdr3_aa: CASSPPHALAGYTGELFF
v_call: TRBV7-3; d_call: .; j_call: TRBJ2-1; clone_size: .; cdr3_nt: TGTGCCAGCAGCTTATTGGGGAGCTCCTACAATGAGCAGTTCTTC; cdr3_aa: CASSLLGSSYNEQFF
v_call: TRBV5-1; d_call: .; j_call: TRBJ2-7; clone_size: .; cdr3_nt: TGCGCCAGCAGCTTATTTGGAGAGAGGGAGCAGTACTTC; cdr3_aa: CASSLFGEREQYF
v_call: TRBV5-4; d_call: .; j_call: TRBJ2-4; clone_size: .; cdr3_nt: TGTGCCAGCAGCTATCAGGGTGTAGCCAAAAACATTCAGTACTTC; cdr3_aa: CASSYQGVAKNIQYF
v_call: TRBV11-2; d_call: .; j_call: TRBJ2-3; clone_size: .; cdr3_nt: TGTGCCAGCAGCCCCCATCGGGAGTCGCCGCAGTATTTT; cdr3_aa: CASSPHRESPQYF
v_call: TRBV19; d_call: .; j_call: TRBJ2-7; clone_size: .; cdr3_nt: TGTGCCAATAGTTTTGCAGGGGCCACTTCCTACGAGCAGTACTTC; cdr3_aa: CANSFAGATSYEQYF
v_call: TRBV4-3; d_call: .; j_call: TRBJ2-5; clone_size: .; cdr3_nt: TGCGCCAGCAGCCAAGACTTCAACAGGCAAGAGACCCAGTACTTC; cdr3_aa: CASSQDFNRQETQYF
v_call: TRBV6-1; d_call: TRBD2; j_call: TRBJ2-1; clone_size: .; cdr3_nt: TGTGCCAGCAGACCCACTAGCGGGAGGGTTAATGAGCAGTTCTTC; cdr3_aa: CASRPTSGRVNEQFF
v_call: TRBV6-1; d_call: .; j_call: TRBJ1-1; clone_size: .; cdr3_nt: TGTGCCAGCAGTGAATGGAGGAGGAACACTGAAGCTTTCTTT; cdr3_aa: CASSEWRRNTEAFF
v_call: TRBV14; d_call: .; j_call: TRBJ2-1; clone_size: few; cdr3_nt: TGTGCCAGCAGCCAAGAACGGTCACAGGGCGGCAATGAGCAGTTCTTC; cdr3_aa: CASSQERSQGGNEQFF
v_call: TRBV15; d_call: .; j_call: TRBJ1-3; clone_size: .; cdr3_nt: TGTGCCACCAATCTGAGGAGCTCTGGAAACACCATATATTTT; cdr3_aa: CATNLRSSGNTIYF
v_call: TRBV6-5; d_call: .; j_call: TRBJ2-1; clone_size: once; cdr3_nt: TGTGCCAGCAGTCTTGTCATTACACGATACAATGAGCAGTTCTTC; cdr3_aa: CASSLVITRYNEQFF
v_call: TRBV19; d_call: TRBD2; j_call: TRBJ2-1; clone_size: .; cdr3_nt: TGTGCCAGTAGTACCCGACTAGCGGACCAACGTGAGCAGTTCTTC; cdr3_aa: CASSTRLADQREQFF
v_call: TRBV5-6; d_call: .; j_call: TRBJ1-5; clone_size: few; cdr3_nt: TGTGCCAGCAGCTTGGGACAGACCCCCAATCAGCCCCAGCATTTT; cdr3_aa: CASSLGQTPNQPQHF
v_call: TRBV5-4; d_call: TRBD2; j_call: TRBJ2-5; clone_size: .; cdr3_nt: TGTGCCAGCAGCTTGTCGCCTAGCGGGGCACAAGAGACCCAGTACTTC; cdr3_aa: CASSLSPSGAQETQYF
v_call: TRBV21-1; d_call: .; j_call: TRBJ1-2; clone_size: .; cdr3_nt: TGTGCCAGCAGCAACTTAGGAACAGGGGGTGGCTACACCTTC; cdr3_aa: CASSNLGTGGGYTF
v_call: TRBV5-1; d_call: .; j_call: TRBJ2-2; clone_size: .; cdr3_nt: TGCGCCAGTCGACAGGCCTCGAACACCGGGGAGCTGTTTTTT; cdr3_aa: CASRQASNTGELFF
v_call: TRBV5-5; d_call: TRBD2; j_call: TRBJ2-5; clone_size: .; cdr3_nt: TGTGCCAGCAGCTTGAACAGTCGGGGGGGAACAGAGACCCAGTACTTC; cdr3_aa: CASSLNSRGGTETQYF
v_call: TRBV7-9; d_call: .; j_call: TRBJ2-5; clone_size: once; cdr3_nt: TGTGCCAGCAGCTTAGGATTTGGGCGGGAAGACTTCCAAGAGACCCAGTACTTC; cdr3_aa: CASSLGFGREDFQETQYF